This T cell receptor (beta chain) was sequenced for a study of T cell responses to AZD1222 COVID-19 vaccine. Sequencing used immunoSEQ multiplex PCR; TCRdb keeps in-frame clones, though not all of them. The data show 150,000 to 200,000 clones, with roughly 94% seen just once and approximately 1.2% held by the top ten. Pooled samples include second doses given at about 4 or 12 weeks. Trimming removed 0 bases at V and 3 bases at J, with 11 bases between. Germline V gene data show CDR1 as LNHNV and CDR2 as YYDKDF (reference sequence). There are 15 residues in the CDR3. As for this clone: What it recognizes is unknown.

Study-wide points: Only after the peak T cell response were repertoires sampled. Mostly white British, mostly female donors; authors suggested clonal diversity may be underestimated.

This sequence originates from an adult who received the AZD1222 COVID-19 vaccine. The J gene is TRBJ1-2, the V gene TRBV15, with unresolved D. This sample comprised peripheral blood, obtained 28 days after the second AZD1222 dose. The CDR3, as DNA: TGTGCCACCAGCAGAGATCGGGCAGAGTACTATGGCTACACCTTC. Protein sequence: CATSRDRAEYYGYTF.